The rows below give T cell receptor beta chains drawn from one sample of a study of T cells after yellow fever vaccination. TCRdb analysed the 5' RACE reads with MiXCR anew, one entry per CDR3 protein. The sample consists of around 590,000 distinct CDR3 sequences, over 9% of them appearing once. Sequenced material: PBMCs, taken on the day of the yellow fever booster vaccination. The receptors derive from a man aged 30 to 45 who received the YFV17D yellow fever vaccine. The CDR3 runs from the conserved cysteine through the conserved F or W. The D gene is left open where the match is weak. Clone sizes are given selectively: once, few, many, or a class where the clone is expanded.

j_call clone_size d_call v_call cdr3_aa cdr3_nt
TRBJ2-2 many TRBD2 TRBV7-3 CASSRTGTTGELFF TGTGCCAGCAGCCGAACCGGGACTACTGGGGAGCTGTTTTTT
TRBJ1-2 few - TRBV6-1 CASTHGQYYGYTF TGTGCCAGCACCCACGGGCAGTACTATGGCTACACCTTC
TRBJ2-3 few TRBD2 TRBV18 CASSRPSGRHTDTQYF TGTGCCAGCTCACGCCCCAGCGGGAGACACACAGATACGCAGTATTTT
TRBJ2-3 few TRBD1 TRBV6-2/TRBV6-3 CASTLDRVDTQYF TGTGCCAGCACCCTTGACAGGGTTGATACGCAGTATTTT
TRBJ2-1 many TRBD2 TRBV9 CASSETSGSYNEQFF TGTGCCAGCAGCGAGACTAGCGGGAGCTACAATGAGCAGTTCTTC
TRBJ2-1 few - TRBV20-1 CSAPDTNLYNEQFF TGCAGTGCTCCAGACACAAACCTCTACAATGAGCAGTTCTTC
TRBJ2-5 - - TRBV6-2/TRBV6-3 CASSYARGTETQYF TGTGCCAGCAGTTACGCCCGGGGGACCGAGACCCAGTACTTC
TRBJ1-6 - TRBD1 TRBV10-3 CAIREGADNSPLHF TGTGCCATCAGGGAGGGGGCGGATAATTCACCCCTCCACTTT
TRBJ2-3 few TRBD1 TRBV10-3 CAISRQGDDTQYF TGTGCCATCAGTAGACAGGGGGACGATACGCAGTATTTT
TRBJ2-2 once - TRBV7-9 CASSLSRTGELFF TGTGCCAGCAGCTTGTCTCGCACCGGGGAGCTGTTTTTT
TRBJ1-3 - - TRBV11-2 CASSSTGTSGNTIYF TGTGCCAGCAGCTCTACAGGGACCTCTGGAAACACCATATATTTT
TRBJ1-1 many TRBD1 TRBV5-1 CASSAGGYTEAFF TGCGCCAGCAGCGCAGGGGGTTACACTGAAGCTTTCTTT
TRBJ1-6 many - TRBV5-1 CASSLGQENSPLHF TGCGCCAGCAGCTTGGGGCAGGAAAATTCACCCCTCCACTTT
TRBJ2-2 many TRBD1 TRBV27 CASSLSSYPGQGTAGELFF TGTGCCAGCAGTTTATCCTCTTATCCGGGACAGGGGACCGCCGGGGAGCTGTTTTTT
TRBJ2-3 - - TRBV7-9 CASSLDGGTDTQYF TGTGCCAGCAGCTTGGATGGGGGCACAGATACGCAGTATTTT
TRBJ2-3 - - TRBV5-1 CASSLASMGSTDTQYF TGCGCCAGCAGCTTGGCGTCGATGGGGAGCACAGATACGCAGTATTTT
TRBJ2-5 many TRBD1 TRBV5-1 CASSLDPGTGVRETQYF TGCGCCAGCAGCTTGGATCCGGGGACAGGGGTTCGAGAGACCCAGTACTTC
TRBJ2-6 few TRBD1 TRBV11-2 CASSATGVGSSGANVLTF TGTGCCAGCAGCGCGACAGGGGTGGGAAGCTCTGGGGCCAACGTCCTGACTTTC
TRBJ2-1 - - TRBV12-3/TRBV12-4 CASSGLTSRSYNEQFF TGTGCCAGCAGTGGACTGACTAGTAGGTCCTACAATGAGCAGTTCTTC
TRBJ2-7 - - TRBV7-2 CASSRQSGGYEQYF TGTGCCAGCAGCCGCCAAAGCGGAGGCTACGAGCAGTACTTC
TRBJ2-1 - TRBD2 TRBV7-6 CASNGLAGDNEQFF TGTGCCAGCAACGGACTAGCGGGGGACAATGAGCAGTTCTTC
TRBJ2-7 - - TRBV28 CASIGGAGMREQYF TGTGCCAGCATAGGAGGAGCGGGTATGCGCGAGCAGTACTTC
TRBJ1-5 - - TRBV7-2 CASSPGFSSNQPQHF TGTGCCAGCAGTCCAGGGTTTAGTAGCAATCAGCCCCAGCATTTT